This T cell receptor beta chain appears in the sequencing data of a study of blood T cell repertoires in COVID-19. Study background: PBMCs, B-cell-depleted T cells, or T cells were the source of the cDNA or gDNA that made up the material.

V gave up 6 bases and J gave up 5 bases, with 8 bases separating them. The CDR3 totals 11 residues. Germline V lookup: CDR1 MDHEN, CDR2 SYDVKM. Patients at the Seattle site were enrolled during active infection and followed longitudinally. In the study's own analysis: Nucleated cell counts were estimated from reference gene primer amplification. Sequenced by immunoSEQ multiplex PCR; TCRdb stores in-frame clones only, minus some. The V and J calls and the clone size are those of that table, but D and trimming were determined from the DNA. This sample yields fewer than 450,000 clones, of which 70% to 90% are seen a single time; around 12% belongs to the top ten.

This chain links TRBV28 with TRBJ2-7, with a tentative D call TRBD2 (5 bases). This receptor was identified in a woman in her forties or fifties with COVID-19, enrolled during active disease. The material sequenced was peripheral blood. The CDR3 here is CASSRRDEQYF. The CDR3 DNA follows: TGTGCCAGCAGCCGGCGGGACGAGCAGTACTTC.